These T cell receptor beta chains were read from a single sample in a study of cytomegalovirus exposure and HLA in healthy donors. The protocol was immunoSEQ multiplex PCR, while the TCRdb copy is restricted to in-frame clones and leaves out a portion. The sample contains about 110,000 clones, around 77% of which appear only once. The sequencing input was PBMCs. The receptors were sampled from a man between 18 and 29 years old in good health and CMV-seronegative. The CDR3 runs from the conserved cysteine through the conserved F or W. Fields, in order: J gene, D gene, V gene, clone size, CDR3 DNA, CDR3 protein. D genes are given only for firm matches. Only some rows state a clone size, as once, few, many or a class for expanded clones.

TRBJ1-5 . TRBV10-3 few TGTGCCATCAGTGAGATTAAGGGGAATCAGCCCCAGCATTTT CAISEIKGNQPQHF
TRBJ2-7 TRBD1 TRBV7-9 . TGTGCCAGCAGCCGGACAGGGGGCTACGAGCAGTACTTC CASSRTGGYEQYF
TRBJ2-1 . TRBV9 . TGTGCCAGCAGCCCGGTGTGGGGTGAGGGTAATGAGCAGTTCTTC CASSPVWGEGNEQFF
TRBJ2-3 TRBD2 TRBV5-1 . TGCGCCAGCAGCGCTAGCGGGGGGGAGAAGGGTACGCAGTATTTT CASSASGGEKGTQYF
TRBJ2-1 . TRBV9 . TGTGCCAGCAGCTCTTCCCCAATTGCAGGTACCGATGAGCAGTTCTTC CASSSSPIAGTDEQFF
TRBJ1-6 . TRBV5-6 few TGTGCCAGCAGCCCCGGGGGGCCAGGCTATAATTCACCCCTCCACTTT CASSPGGPGYNSPLHF
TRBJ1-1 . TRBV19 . TGTGCCAGTAGTATAGATCAGTACAGCGGGCACACTGAAGCTTTCTTT CASSIDQYSGHTEAFF
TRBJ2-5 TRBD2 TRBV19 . TGTGCCAGTAGTAGGGCTAGCGGGGGGGCCTTGGAGACCCAGTACTTC CASSRASGGALETQYF
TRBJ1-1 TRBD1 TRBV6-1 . TGTGCCAGCCCGACAGGGGGCACTGAAGCTTTCTTT CASPTGGTEAFF
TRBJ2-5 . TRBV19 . TGTGCCAGTAGTATTTACGTGCGCGAGACCCAGTACTTC CASSIYVRETQYF
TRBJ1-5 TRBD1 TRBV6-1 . TGTGCCAGCAGTGTTCCCGGACAGGGTGGTTGGGCCCAGCATTTT CASSVPGQGGWAQHF
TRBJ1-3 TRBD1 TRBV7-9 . TGTGCCAGCAGCTTAGCTGGGACAGGGGCTGGAAACACCATATATTTT CASSLAGTGAGNTIYF
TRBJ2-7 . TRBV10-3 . TGTGCCATCAGCTTCCGGGTCCTCCACTCCTACGAGCAGTACTTC CAISFRVLHSYEQYF
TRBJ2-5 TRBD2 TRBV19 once TGTGCCAGTAGAGGAGGGAGGGTAATAGAGACCCAGTACTTC CASRGGRVIETQYF
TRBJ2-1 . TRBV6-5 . TGTGCCAGCAGTTACTCGATCGGGATTTCCTACAATGAGCAGTTCTTC CASSYSIGISYNEQFF
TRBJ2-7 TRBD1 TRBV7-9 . TGTGCCAGCAGCTTAGGGACAGGGCCCGGCGAGCAGTACTTC CASSLGTGPGEQYF
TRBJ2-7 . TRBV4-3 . TGCGCCAGCAGCCAAGAAGGAACAGGGCTTGCCTACGAGCAGTACTTC CASSQEGTGLAYEQYF
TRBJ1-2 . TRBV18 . TGTGCCAGCTCGTACAAACTCGAGGTTGGCTACACCTTC CASSYKLEVGYTF
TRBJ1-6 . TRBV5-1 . TGCGCCAGCAGCTTGGGGCAGGGTCTCGGATCACCCCTCCACTTT CASSLGQGLGSPLHF
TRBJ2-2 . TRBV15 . TGTGCCACCAGCAGAGGAGGCCAGGGGGGCACCGGGGAGCTGTTTTTT CATSRGGQGGTGELFF
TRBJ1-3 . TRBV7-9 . TGTGCCAGCCCACGACCCCGGGAGGGGAGCCCTGGAAACACCATATATTTT CASPRPREGSPGNTIYF
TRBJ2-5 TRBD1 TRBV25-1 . TGTGCCAGCAGTGAATTGGGGACAGTAGTTCAAGAGACCCAGTACTTC CASSELGTVVQETQYF
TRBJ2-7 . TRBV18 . TGTGCCAGCTCCGACAGAAGCTCCTACGAGCAGTACTTC CASSDRSSYEQYF
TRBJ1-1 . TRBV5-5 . TGTGCCAGCAGCTTGGAACTCATGAACACTGAAGCTTTCTTT CASSLELMNTEAFF
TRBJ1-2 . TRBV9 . TGTGCCAGCAGCGCCGGAGCGACAGCCCTCTATGGCTACACCTTC CASSAGATALYGYTF
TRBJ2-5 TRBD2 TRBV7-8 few TGTGCCAGCAGCTTAGCGGGACTAGCGGGGGCCAAAGAGACCCAGTACTTC CASSLAGLAGAKETQYF
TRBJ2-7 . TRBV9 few TGTGCCAGCAGCGTAGAAGGCGGGGTTAGCTACGAGCAGTACTTC CASSVEGGVSYEQYF
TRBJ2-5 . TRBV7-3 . TGTGCCAGCAGCTTTGGGAGGGGGGCCCAAGAGACCCAGTACTTC CASSFGRGAQETQYF
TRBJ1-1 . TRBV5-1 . TGCGCCAGCAGGGTTTCCGCGGGGAACACTGAAGCTTTCTTT CASRVSAGNTEAFF